These 6 T cell receptor beta chains came from one sample sequenced in a study of T cell responses to AZD1222 COVID-19 vaccine. Here immunoSEQ multiplex PCR was the method, and the copy in TCRdb shows in-frame clones only, minus some. The sample has about 170,000 clones, approximately 90% seen once; the top ten hold about 1%. This specimen was peripheral blood, taken 28 days after the second AZD1222 dose. The receptors stem from an adult who received the AZD1222 COVID-19 vaccine.

The V and J genes are TRBV28 and TRBJ2-7, with TRBD2 matching 7 bases. In germline, CDR1 is MDHEN, CDR2 SYDVKM. J gave up 0 bases and V 5 bases, and 7 bases lay outside the gene matches. The CDR3 is made up of 15 amino acids. CDR3 nucleotide sequence: TGTGCCAGCAGTGCACGGGGGGTGAGCTCCTACGAGCAGTACTTC. Protein sequence: CASSARGVSSYEQYF.

Only a few counts were recorded for this clone. V usage is TRBV11-2 and J usage is TRBJ2-7; the match to TRBD2 covers 11 bases. Germline lookup yields CDR1 SGHAT and CDR2 FQNNGV. Trimming cost V 5 bases and J 7 bases; bases outside gene matches: 19. This CDR3 comprises 18 residues. The CDR3, as DNA: TGTGCCAGCAGCCCAGGGACTAGCGGAATTTCCTTCAAATCTGAGCAGTACTTC. Its protein is CASSPGTSGISFKSEQYF.

This clone was observed once. V usage is TRBV2 and J usage is TRBJ2-1, with unresolved D. V was pared by 0 bases and J by 7 bases, with 19 bases between. Germline CDR1 and CDR2: SNHLY and FYNNEI. CDR3 length: 17 amino acids. The CDR3 region is CASSEAAVDREENEQFF. For the CDR3, the DNA is TGTGCCAGCAGTGAAGCGGCCGTGGACCGTGAGGAGAATGAGCAGTTCTTC.

The J gene is TRBJ1-6, the V gene TRBV6-5; 7 bases fit TRBD1. The germline V gene encodes CDR1 MNHEY and CDR2 SVGAGI. The CDR3 loop spans 14 amino acids. The junction had 8 bases not matched to a gene; V was cut back by 6 bases and J by 9 bases. The DNA for the CDR3 is TGTGCCAGCAGGGCTCAGGGGGGCAGTTCACCCCTCCACTTT. This translates into CASRAQGGSSPLHF.

This sequence joins TRBV10-3 and TRBJ1-3; D gene uncertain. Germline CDR1 reads ENHRY; CDR2 reads SYGVKD. This CDR3 region has 16 residues. The V end lost 1 base, the J end lost 0 bases, and 10 bases lay between the germline ends. CDR3 sequence: CAISEFIASSGNTIYF. The CDR3, as DNA: TGTGCCATCAGTGAGTTTATCGCCTCCTCTGGAAACACCATATATTTT.

The rearrangement links TRBV5-6 to TRBJ2-7; D is ambiguous. This CDR3 comprises 13 residues. The germline gives CDR1 SGHDT, CDR2 YYEEEE. V lost 2 bases and J 3 bases, leaving 9 bases between the germline ends. In nucleotides, the CDR3 is TGTGCCAGCAGCTTAGACATCGACTACGAGCAGTACTTC. This translates into CASSLDIDYEQYF.